The clone carrying this T cell receptor beta chain came up a few times. Its antigen is unidentified. There were only Caucasian adults among the donors, and all lived in Nashville, Tennessee. This record belongs to a study of shared clonotypes between healthy human individuals. The overall study: Each donor's CD8 memory used one plate, CD8 naive two, each CD4 subset three. Findings and limits, study-wide: Clonotype sharing among donors likely depends on sequencing depth. Clonotype sharing across a few donors was observed for 4% to 5.5% of naive CD4 clonotypes.

Produced via immunoSEQ multiplex PCR; TCRdb's table is partial and in-frame only. The sample records about 1 million clones, around 76% being singletons. The CDR3 is made up of 15 amino acids. Looked up from germline, CDR1 is SGHNT and CDR2 is YYREEE (reference sequence). V shed 5 bases and J 2 bases; nucleotides not matched to a gene: 7. This sequence joins TRBV5-4 and TRBJ2-5; TRBD2 matches at 9 bases. The source material was memory CD4+ T cells sorted from blood. Regarding subset: CD45RA-negative fraction. This TCR came from a man aged 18 to 29 in good health. The CDR3 sequence is CASRPTSGPQETQYF. For the CDR3, the DNA is TGTGCCAGCAGGCCAACTAGCGGGCCACAAGAGACCCAGTACTTC.